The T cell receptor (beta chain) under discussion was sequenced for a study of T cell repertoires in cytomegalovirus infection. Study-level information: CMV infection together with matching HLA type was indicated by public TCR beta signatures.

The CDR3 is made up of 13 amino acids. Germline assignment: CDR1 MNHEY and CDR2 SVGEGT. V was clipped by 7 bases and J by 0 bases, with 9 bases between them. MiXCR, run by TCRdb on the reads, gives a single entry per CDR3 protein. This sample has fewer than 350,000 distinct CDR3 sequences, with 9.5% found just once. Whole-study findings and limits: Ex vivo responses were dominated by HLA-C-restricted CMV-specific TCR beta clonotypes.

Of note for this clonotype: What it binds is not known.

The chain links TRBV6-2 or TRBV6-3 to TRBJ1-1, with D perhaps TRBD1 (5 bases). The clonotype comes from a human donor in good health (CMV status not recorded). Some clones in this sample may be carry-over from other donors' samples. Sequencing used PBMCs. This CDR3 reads CASIGHLNTEAFF. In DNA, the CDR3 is TGTGCCAGCATTGGACACTTGAACACTGAAGCTTTCTTT.